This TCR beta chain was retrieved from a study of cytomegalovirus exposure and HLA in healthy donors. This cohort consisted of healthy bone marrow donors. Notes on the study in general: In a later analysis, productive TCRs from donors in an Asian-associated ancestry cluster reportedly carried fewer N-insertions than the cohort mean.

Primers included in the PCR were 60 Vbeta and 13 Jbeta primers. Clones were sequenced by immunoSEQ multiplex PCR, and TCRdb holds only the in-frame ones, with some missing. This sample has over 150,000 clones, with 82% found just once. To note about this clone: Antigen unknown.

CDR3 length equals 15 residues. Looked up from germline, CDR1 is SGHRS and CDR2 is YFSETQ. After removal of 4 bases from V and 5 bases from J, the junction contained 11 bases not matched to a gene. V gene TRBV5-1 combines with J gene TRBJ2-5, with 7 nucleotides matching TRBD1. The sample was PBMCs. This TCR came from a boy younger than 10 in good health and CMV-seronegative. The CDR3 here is CASSPRGTGGETQYF. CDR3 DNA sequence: TGCGCCAGCAGCCCCAGGGGGACGGGCGGGGAGACCCAGTACTTC.